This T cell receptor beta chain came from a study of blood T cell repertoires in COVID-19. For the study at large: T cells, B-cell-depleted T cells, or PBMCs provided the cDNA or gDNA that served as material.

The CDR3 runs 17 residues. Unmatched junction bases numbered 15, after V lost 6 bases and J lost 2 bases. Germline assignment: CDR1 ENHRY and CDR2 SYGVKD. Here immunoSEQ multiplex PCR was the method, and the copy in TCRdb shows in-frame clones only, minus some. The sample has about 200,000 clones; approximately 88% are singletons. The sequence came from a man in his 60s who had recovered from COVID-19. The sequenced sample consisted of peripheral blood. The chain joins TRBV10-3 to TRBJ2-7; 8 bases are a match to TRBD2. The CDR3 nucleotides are TGTGCCATCAGGGACGCTCACGTGACTAGCGCCCCCTACGAGCAGTACTTC. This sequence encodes CAIRDAHVTSAPYEQYF.